This T cell receptor beta chain was found in a study of shared clonotypes between healthy human individuals. Study context: In total, the donors were a couple of women and three men aged 18 to 49. General observations from the study: The authors sampled blood alone, and tissue repertoires likely differ.

The protocol was immunoSEQ multiplex PCR, while the TCRdb copy is restricted to in-frame clones and leaves out a portion. Among some 2 million clones, 90% to 95% were seen once, and the ten largest hold under 0.15%. With regard to this clone: No antigen is known for it.

Per the germline V gene, CDR1 is SEHNR and CDR2 is FQNEAQ (reference sequence). V was clipped by 6 bases and J by 5 bases, with 19 bases between them. The CDR3 contains 15 residues. The clonotype was recovered from a young man in good health. The source material was naive CD4+ T cells sorted from blood. Noted subset: CD45RA+ positively selected. The V call is TRBV7-9, the J call TRBJ2-5; weak D call: TRBD1 (5 bases). The DNA of the CDR3 is TGTGCCAGCAGGCCGGACCGGGTCCCAGGGGAGACCCAGTACTTC. Translation: CASRPDRVPGETQYF.